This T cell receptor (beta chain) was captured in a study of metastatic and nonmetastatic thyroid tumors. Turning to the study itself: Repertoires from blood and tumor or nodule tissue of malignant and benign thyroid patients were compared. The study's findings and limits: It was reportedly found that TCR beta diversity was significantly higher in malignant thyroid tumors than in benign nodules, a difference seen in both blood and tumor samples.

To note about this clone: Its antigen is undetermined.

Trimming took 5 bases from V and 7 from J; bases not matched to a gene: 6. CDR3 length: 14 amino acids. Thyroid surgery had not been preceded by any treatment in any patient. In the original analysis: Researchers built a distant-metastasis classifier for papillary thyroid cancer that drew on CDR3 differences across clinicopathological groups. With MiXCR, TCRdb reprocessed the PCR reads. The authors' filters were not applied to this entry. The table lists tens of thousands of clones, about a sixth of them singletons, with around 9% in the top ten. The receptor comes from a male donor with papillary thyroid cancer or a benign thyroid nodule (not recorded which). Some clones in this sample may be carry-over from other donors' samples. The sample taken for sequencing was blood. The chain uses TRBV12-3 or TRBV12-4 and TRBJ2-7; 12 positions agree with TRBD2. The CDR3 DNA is TGTGCCAGCAGTCCTAGCGGGAGGGCTGGTGAGCAGTACTTC. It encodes CASSPSGRAGEQYF.